The next 26 T cell receptor beta chains were all read from a single sample in a study of blood T cell repertoires in COVID-19. Repertoires were generated with immunoSEQ multiplex PCR, while TCRdb's copy carries only in-frame clones and drops some. The sample consists of some 37,000 clones, roughly nine tenths of them appearing once. The sample comprised peripheral blood. The receptors originated from a human donor in a cohort sampled during active COVID-19.

This chain connects TRBV11-2 to TRBJ1-3; the D gene is possibly TRBD1 (5 bases). The CDR3 extends over 16 amino acids. Deletions cut 5 bases from V and 2 bases from J, with 16 bases between. Per the germline V gene, CDR1 is SGHAT and CDR2 is FQNNGV. The CDR3 loop reads CASSTQPGGAGNTIYF. DNA of the CDR3: TGTGCCAGCAGCACCCAGCCCGGGGGGGCTGGAAACACCATATATTTT.

This clone was detected only a few times. The chain is built from TRBV12-3 or TRBV12-4 and TRBJ1-5, with D maybe TRBD1 (6 bases). The CDR3 sequence is 13 residues long. V was pared by 6 bases and J by 7 bases, with 13 bases between. CDR3 coding DNA: TGTGCCAGCAGCCCAGGGGCCAGACAGCCCCAGCATTTT. It is translated as CASSPGARQPQHF.

This chain uses TRBV7-9 with TRBJ2-5; maybe TRBD1 (5 bases). CDR1 SEHNR and CDR2 FQNEAQ come from the germline V gene (reference sequence). Trimming pared 4 bases from V and 5 bases from J, leaving 20 bases between. This CDR3 comprises 16 residues. The CDR3 DNA is TGTGCCAGCAGCTATCAACTTACAGGACGCGGTGAGACCCAGTACTTC. Its protein is CASSYQLTGRGETQYF.

The rearrangement links TRBV3-1 (or the pseudogene TRBV3-2) to TRBJ2-1; D perhaps matches TRBD2 (6 bases). From germline, CDR1 is LGHDT and CDR2 YNNKEL (reference sequence). V was clipped by 9 bases and J by 2 bases, with 14 bases between them. The CDR3 runs to 14 residues. CDR3 sequence (DNA): TGTGCCAGTTTAGGCGGGAACCCCTACAATGAGCAGTTCTTC. Translating gives CASLGGNPYNEQFF.

The chain joins TRBV6-2 or TRBV6-3 to TRBJ2-5; 8 bases are shared with TRBD2. This CDR3 is 14 amino acids long. Germline V gives CDR1 MNHEY, CDR2 SVGEGT. V lost 2 bases and J lost 5; bases outside the gene matches: 4. CDR3 sequence: CASSYGGRSETQYF. For the CDR3, the DNA is TGTGCCAGCAGTTACGGCGGGAGGTCGGAGACCCAGTACTTC.

This sequence joins TRBV2 and TRBJ1-2, with a possible D match to TRBD1 (6 bases). The CDR3 is 13 amino acids. CDR1 and CDR2 from the germline V gene are SNHLY and FYNNEI. V lost 7 bases, J lost 5 bases, and 14 bases lay in between. The CDR3 DNA follows: TGTGCCAGCAAAGCCAATCAGGGGTATGGCTACACCTTC. It specifies CASKANQGYGYTF.

The genes are TRBV16 and TRBJ1-1, with TRBD1 matching over 7 bases. CDR3 size: 16 residues. Per germline, CDR1 KGHSY and CDR2 FQNENV. Trimming removed 0 bases from V and 1 base from J; junction bases left unmatched: 5. The CDR3 reads CASSQSRAGGNTEAFF. The DNA of the CDR3 is TGTGCCAGCAGCCAATCCAGGGCAGGGGGGAACACTGAAGCTTTCTTT.

This chain joins TRBV5-6 and TRBJ2-2; 7 bases align to TRBD2. J lost 1 base, V lost 4 bases, and 7 bases had no gene match. Per germline, CDR1 SGHDT and CDR2 YYEEEE. The CDR3 length is 16 residues. The CDR3 region has the DNA TGTGCCAGCAGCCCTTTAGCGGGTTGGAACACCGGGGAGCTGTTTTTT. Its protein is CASSPLAGWNTGELFF.

The chain uses TRBV6-2 or TRBV6-3 and TRBJ2-1; D is possibly TRBD2 (5 bases). The CDR3 loop spans 14 amino acids. The V end was cut by 2 bases, the J end by 6 bases, with 11 bases between. The germline V gene has CDR1 MNHEY and CDR2 SVGEGT. The CDR3 region is CASSYRRSGNEQFF. In DNA, the CDR3 is TGTGCCAGCAGTTACCGACGCAGCGGCAATGAGCAGTTCTTC.

The rearrangement uses TRBV15 and TRBJ2-7; TRBD2 agrees at 11 bases. This CDR3 is built from 21 residues. Germline V lookup: CDR1 LNHNV, CDR2 YYDKDF (reference sequence). Trimming at V came to 0 bases and at J to 5 bases, leaving 21 bases not matched to a gene. The CDR3 region is CATSRDLVGTSGSRFRNEQYF. Here the CDR3 DNA reads TGTGCCACCAGCAGAGATCTAGTCGGTACTAGCGGGAGTAGGTTTCGTAACGAGCAGTACTTC.

The count of this clone is one. The chain recombines TRBV10-1 with TRBJ2-5, with 10 nucleotides matching TRBD1. The ends lost 0 bases at V and 6 bases at J; junction bases unmatched: 10. This CDR3 contains 17 residues. The germline gives CDR1 WNHNN, CDR2 SYGVQD (reference sequence). CDR3 in DNA: TGCGCCAGCAGTGAGTCGAATCGGGACAGGGGCTTCCAGACCCAGTACTTC. Its translation: CASSESNRDRGFQTQYF.

This chain uses TRBV6-5 with TRBJ2-2, with D unclear. CDR3 length: 15 amino acids. Germline CDR1 and CDR2: MNHEY and SVGAGI. The germline V and J ends were trimmed by 9 bases and 0 bases, with 14 bases remaining between them. CDR3 loop: CASSPRLANTGELFF. CDR3 coding DNA: TGTGCCAGTTCCCCCCGGTTAGCGAACACCGGGGAGCTGTTTTTT.

The CDR3 coding sequence is TGCGCCAGCAGCCTCGGCATGGGCCCCGATGGCTACACCTTC. Translated, it gives CASSLGMGPDGYTF. The rearrangement joins TRBV4-3 to TRBJ1-2, with D unclear. Germline loops: CDR1 LGHNA, CDR2 YSLEER. Trimming took 4 bases from V and 6 from J, leaving 15 bases between them. CDR3 length equals 14 residues.

This clone has only a few counts. The J gene is TRBJ2-6, the V gene TRBV5-1, with D possibly being TRBD2 (5 bases). Germline V lookup: CDR1 SGHRS, CDR2 YFSETQ. The CDR3 contains 16 residues. V was trimmed by 3 bases and J by 0 bases, leaving 10 bases between them. CDR3 region: CASSSTGNSGANVLTF. The CDR3 nucleotides read TGCGCCAGCAGCTCAACGGGGAACTCTGGGGCCAACGTCCTGACTTTC. The whole variable domain, remainder taken from reference TRBV5-1 and TRBJ2-6, is KAGVTQTPRYLIKTRGQQVTLSCSPISGHRSVSWYQQTPGQGLQFLFEYFSETQRNKGNFPGRFSGRQFSNSRSEMNVSTLELGDSALYLCASSSTGNSGANVLTFGAGSRLTVL.

The genes are TRBV5-1 and TRBJ2-3; D is unclear. Trimming took 2 bases from V and 3 from J, leaving 7 bases between them. The CDR3 has 13 residues. Germline CDR1 SGHRS, CDR2 YFSETQ. DNA of the CDR3: TGCGCCAGCAGCTTTCTAGATACAGATACGCAGTATTTT. Residues: CASSFLDTDTQYF.

This chain joins TRBV6-1 and TRBJ1-2; no firm D call. V was trimmed by 2 bases and J by 1 base, leaving 5 bases between them. The CDR3 totals 13 residues. In germline, CDR1 is MNHNS, CDR2 SASEGT. The CDR3 loop reads CASSELSNYGYTF. Here the CDR3 DNA reads TGTGCCAGCAGTGAACTGAGTAACTATGGCTACACCTTC.

The V and J genes are TRBV9 and TRBJ2-3; 7 bases align to TRBD2. This CDR3 has 16 residues. Germline loops: CDR1 SGDLS, CDR2 YYNGEE. Losses at the gene ends were 2 bases for V and 0 bases for J; bases not matched to a gene: 6. The CDR3 coding sequence is TGTGCCAGCAGCGTCTCGACGGGAGGCAGCACAGATACGCAGTATTTT. It translates to CASSVSTGGSTDTQYF.

This clone was seen once. The J gene is TRBJ2-3, the V gene TRBV19, with TRBD2 matching over 10 bases. The junction had 6 bases not matched to a gene; V was cut back by 4 bases and J by 2 bases. CDR3 size: 16 residues. Germline-derived CDR1 and CDR2 are LNHDA and SQIVND (reference sequence). This CDR3 reads CASSKGTSVNTDTQYF. The CDR3 DNA is TGTGCCAGTAGTAAGGGGACTAGCGTGAACACAGATACGCAGTATTTT.

The chain recombines TRBV19 with TRBJ1-1, with D unclear. This CDR3 is built from 13 residues. V was trimmed by 3 bases and J by 4 bases, leaving 9 bases between them. Germline V gives CDR1 LNHDA, CDR2 SQIVND (reference sequence). The CDR3 reads CASSIGSGTEAFF. In DNA, the CDR3 is TGTGCCAGTAGTATTGGATCAGGCACTGAAGCTTTCTTT.

The chain employs TRBV11-2 and TRBJ2-7; the D is unclear. The CDR3 runs 16 residues. CDR1 is SGHAT and CDR2 is FQNNGV in the germline V gene. Trimming removed 1 base from V and 0 bases from J, with 13 bases in between. CDR3 loop: CASSLVGSFYSYEQYF. The CDR3 DNA is TGTGCCAGCAGCTTAGTGGGCTCATTCTACTCCTACGAGCAGTACTTC.

J is TRBJ2-2 and V is TRBV30; D might be TRBD1 (6 bases). Germline V gene data show CDR1 as GTSNPN and CDR2 as SVGIG (reference sequence). Trimming removed 3 bases from V and 5 bases from J, with 10 bases in between. The CDR3 is 13 amino acids. CDR3 coding DNA: TGTGCCTGGAGAGCCGGACAGACCGGGGAGCTGTTTTTT. It encodes CAWRAGQTGELFF.

The rearrangement joins TRBV19 to TRBJ2-2; D is uncertain. The CDR3 loop spans 14 amino acids. Germline assignment: CDR1 LNHDA and CDR2 SQIVND (reference sequence). Trimming left V 1 base short and J 5 bases short, with 8 bases between. The CDR3 spells CASSIGYKTGELFF. In DNA form, the CDR3 reads TGTGCCAGTAGTATAGGGTACAAAACCGGGGAGCTGTTTTTT.

The chain carries TRBV27 and TRBJ1-1; maybe TRBD1 (6 bases). Per the germline V gene, CDR1 is MNHEY and CDR2 is SMNVEV (reference sequence). V lost 2 bases and J lost 11, with 15 bases in between. The CDR3 loop spans 13 amino acids. The CDR3 loop reads CASSLGSVRGAFF. The CDR3 region has the DNA TGTGCCAGCAGTTTAGGGTCCGTGAGGGGGGCTTTCTTT.

The genes are TRBV18 and TRBJ2-7; D is possibly TRBD1 (5 bases). Between the trimmed V and J ends, which lost 3 bases and 1 base, there was a span of 13 bases. Germline assignment: CDR1 KGHSH and CDR2 LQKENI. The CDR3 runs to 15 residues. As DNA, the CDR3 is TGTGCCAGCTCACCGGGGATAGGGGTATCCTACGAGCAGTACTTC. Its protein is CASSPGIGVSYEQYF.

The V and J genes are TRBV19 and TRBJ1-3; D is unresolved. CDR3 length equals 15 residues. V was clipped by 10 bases and J by 2 bases, with 18 bases between them. Germline V gives CDR1 LNHDA, CDR2 SQIVND (reference sequence). CDR3 sequence (DNA): TGTGCCACCACCCCATCGACAAGGCCTGGAAACACCATATATTTT. Translated, it gives CATTPSTRPGNTIYF.

The chain carries TRBV6-5 and TRBJ1-5; a possible D gene is TRBD1 (5 bases). The V and J ends lost 8 bases and 6 bases respectively, with 20 bases between them. The V gene's germline CDR1 is MNHEY and CDR2 SVGAGI. There are 15 residues in the CDR3. CDR3 nucleotide sequence: TGTGCCAGCGCGGGAGGGCAGGGATGGGTTCAGCCCCAGCATTTT. Encoded protein: CASAGGQGWVQPQHF.